The 26 T cell receptor beta chains below all came from one sample that was sequenced in a study of cytomegalovirus exposure and HLA in healthy donors. The method was immunoSEQ multiplex PCR; TCRdb's version includes in-frame clones alone and lacks a portion of them. The sample shows a few hundred thousand clones, 90% of them seen only once. Sequencing was done on a sample of PBMCs. These receptors were collected from a woman aged 25 to 39 in good health and CMV-seronegative.

The chain couples TRBV20-1 to TRBJ1-2; 8 nucleotides match TRBD1. The CDR3 length is 10 residues. V trimming: 8 bases; J trimming: 6 bases; junction bases outside the gene matches: 2. Germline assignment: CDR1 DFQATT and CDR2 SNEGSKA (reference sequence). Here the CDR3 reads CSTDRDGYTF. For the CDR3, the DNA is TGCAGTACGGACAGGGATGGCTACACCTTC.

This CDR3 is CASSQSGLAGGLTGELFF. The CDR3, as DNA: TGTGCCAGCAGCCAATCAGGACTAGCGGGAGGACTGACCGGGGAGCTGTTTTTT. The genes are TRBV4-2 and TRBJ2-2, with TRBD2 identical over 14 bases. In germline, CDR1 is LGHNA, CDR2 YNFKEQ. The ends lost 2 bases at V and 5 bases at J; junction bases unmatched: 7. The CDR3 loop spans 18 amino acids.

The J gene is TRBJ2-2, the V gene TRBV7-2; tentatively, D is TRBD2 (5 bases). CDR3 size: 16 residues. Germline values: CDR1 SGHTA, CDR2 FQGNSA. With 5 bases removed from V and 6 bases from J, the gap between germline ends came to 19 bases. The CDR3: CASSPGLAPGAGELFF. The CDR3 nucleotides read TGTGCCAGCAGCCCCGGACTCGCCCCTGGGGCCGGGGAGCTGTTTTTT.

V is TRBV5-4 and J is TRBJ2-5; D is unclear. V lost 0 bases and J lost 4, with 10 bases in between. CDR3 length equals 14 residues. Germline V gene lookup returns CDR1 SGHNT and CDR2 YYREEE (reference sequence). CDR3: CASSLERPGETQYF. In nucleotides, the CDR3 is TGTGCCAGCAGCTTGGAAAGACCGGGAGAGACCCAGTACTTC.

By share of the sample, this clone is medium-sized. The rearrangement links TRBV5-1 to TRBJ2-7; 9 nucleotides align to TRBD1. J was trimmed by 3 bases and V by 0 bases; bases with no gene match: 16. Germline V gene lookup returns CDR1 SGHRS and CDR2 YFSETQ. There are 19 residues in the CDR3. The CDR3 bases are TGCGCCAGCAGCTTGGTTGGAGACAGGGGGATAGGCCAAAACTACGAGCAGTACTTC. It translates to CASSLVGDRGIGQNYEQYF.

This chain links TRBV6-1 with TRBJ2-7, with 7 bases lining up with TRBD1. After removal of 2 bases from V and 0 bases from J, the junction contained 7 bases not matched to a gene. Germline-derived CDR1 and CDR2 are MNHNS and SASEGT. The CDR3 loop spans 16 amino acids. CDR3 DNA: TGTGCCAGCAGTGAAACACGATACAGGGGCTCCTACGAGCAGTACTTC. It encodes CASSETRYRGSYEQYF.

The rearrangement links TRBV6-5 to TRBJ2-7, with 9 bases lining up with TRBD2. J was trimmed by 5 bases and V by 0 bases; bases with no gene match: 8. Germline lookup yields CDR1 MNHEY and CDR2 SVGAGI. The CDR3 spans 16 residues. The CDR3: CASSYSAGGGRDEQYF. CDR3 bases: TGTGCCAGCAGTTACTCAGCGGGGGGCGGGAGGGACGAGCAGTACTTC.

The genes are TRBV7-3 and TRBJ1-1; D not resolved. The CDR3 totals 13 residues. From germline, CDR1 is SGHTA and CDR2 FQGTGA. The V gene lost 0 bases and the J gene lost 8 bases, with 10 bases spanning the gap. The CDR3: CASSLTTTAEAFF. The CDR3 region has the DNA TGTGCCAGCAGCTTAACGACGACGGCCGAAGCTTTCTTT. The whole variable domain, remainder taken from reference TRBV7-3 and TRBJ1-1, is GAGVSQTPSNKVTEKGKYVELRCDPISGHTALYWYRQSLGQGPEFLIYFQGTGAADDSGLPNDRFFAVRPEGSVSTLKIQRTERGDSAVYLCASSLTTTAEAFFGQGTRLTVV.

This clone appeared a few times. This rearrangement joins TRBV10-1 to TRBJ2-5, with D perhaps matching TRBD2 (5 bases). The germline V gene encodes CDR1 WNHNN and CDR2 SYGVQD (reference sequence). The CDR3 has 16 residues. V was pared by 2 bases and J by 4 bases, with 17 bases between. The DNA of the CDR3 is TGCGCCAGCAGTGAGACAAGTGGGCGGGCAGGAGAGACCCAGTACTTC. It specifies CASSETSGRAGETQYF.

V usage is TRBV11-2 and J usage is TRBJ2-7; no clear D. In germline, CDR1 is SGHAT, CDR2 FQNNGV. Trimming cost V 6 bases and J 0 bases, with 9 bases left between them. The CDR3 is 13 amino acids. The CDR3 bases are TGTGCCAGCAGTGTAATGAGCTCCTACGAGCAGTACTTC. Residues: CASSVMSSYEQYF.

The V and J genes are TRBV7-8 and TRBJ2-7, with TRBD2 matching 11 bases. Looked up from germline, CDR1 is SGHVS and CDR2 is FQNEAQ. The CDR3 extends over 14 amino acids. The ends lost 5 bases at V and 4 bases at J; junction bases unmatched: 4. This CDR3 is CASSPSGRLYEQYF. DNA for the CDR3: TGTGCCAGCAGCCCTAGCGGGAGGTTGTACGAGCAGTACTTC. The complete variable domain, with remaining parts taken from reference TRBV7-8 and TRBJ2-7, reads GAGVSQSPRYKVAKRGQDVALRCDPISGHVSLFWYQQALGQGPEFLTYFQNEAQLDKSGLPSDRFFAERPEGSVSTLKIQRTQQEDSAVYLCASSPSGRLYEQYFGPGTRLTVT.

The chain uses TRBV27 and TRBJ2-7; D ambiguous. V lost 3 bases to trimming and J lost 4 bases, with 10 bases between them. Per the germline V gene, CDR1 is MNHEY and CDR2 is SMNVEV (reference sequence). This CDR3 region has 13 residues. CDR3: CASSFFPVYEQYF. The CDR3 coding sequence is TGTGCCAGCAGTTTTTTTCCAGTTTACGAGCAGTACTTC.

The chain has TRBV11-2 and TRBJ2-2; no firm D call. V gave up 5 bases and J gave up 5 bases, with 15 bases separating them. In germline, CDR1 is SGHAT, CDR2 FQNNGV. This CDR3 is built from 15 residues. The CDR3 loop is CASSRSHVRTGELFF. The CDR3 coding sequence is TGTGCCAGCAGCCGAAGCCATGTGAGGACCGGGGAGCTGTTTTTT.

The chain has TRBV9 and TRBJ2-3, with 10 bases identical to TRBD2. This CDR3 has 24 amino acids. Trimming removed 0 bases from V and 6 bases from J; junction bases left unmatched: 31. Germline loops: CDR1 SGDLS, CDR2 YYNGEE. DNA of the CDR3: TGTGCCAGCAGCGTAGAAGAGGGGGGCTGGAGGCTAGCGGGAGTCACGCATTTGGCGGATACGCAGTATTTT. Encoded protein: CASSVEEGGWRLAGVTHLADTQYF.

The gene calls are TRBV7-8 and TRBJ2-1; 9 nucleotides align to TRBD1. This CDR3 is 15 amino acids long. V gave up 5 bases and J gave up 6 bases; unmatched junction bases: 8. CDR1 and CDR2 from the germline V gene are SGHVS and FQNEAQ. The DNA for the CDR3 is TGTGCCAGCAGCCTACAGGGGGCGAAGGGCAATGAGCAGTTCTTC. Its protein product is CASSLQGAKGNEQFF.

The gene calls are TRBV5-8 and TRBJ1-1; D uncertain. CDR3 size: 12 residues. The V end lost 0 bases, the J end lost 5 bases, and 5 bases lay between the germline ends. Germline CDR1 is SGHTS and CDR2 is YDEGEE. CDR3 region: CASSLGYTEAFF. In DNA form, the CDR3 reads TGTGCCAGCAGCTTGGGGTATACTGAAGCTTTCTTT.

The V gene is TRBV28, the J gene TRBJ2-7; D is unresolved. Germline V gene data show CDR1 as MDHEN and CDR2 as SYDVKM. V lost 7 bases and J 5 bases, leaving 12 bases between the germline ends. The CDR3 is 12 residues long. CDR3 protein: CASTLSPNEQYF. DNA for the CDR3: TGTGCCAGCACCCTAAGCCCGAACGAGCAGTACTTC.

This clone was seen a handful of times. This sequence joins TRBV7-9 and TRBJ2-1, with D possibly being TRBD1 (5 bases). Germline V CDR1 and CDR2: SEHNR, FQNEAQ (reference sequence). The CDR3 is 14 amino acids. The V and J ends lost 3 bases and 2 bases respectively, with 8 bases between them. The CDR3 nucleotides read TGTGCCAGCAGCTTGCAGGGTGCCTACAATGAGCAGTTCTTC. Its translation is CASSLQGAYNEQFF.

This chain joins TRBV7-6 and TRBJ2-7, with unresolved D. Deletions cut 0 bases from V and 1 base from J, with 10 bases between. This CDR3 contains 15 residues. Germline assignment: CDR1 SGHVS and CDR2 FNYEAQ. Here the CDR3 DNA reads TGTGCCAGCAGCTTAGCGAAGGCGAATTCCTACGAGCAGTACTTC. Its translation: CASSLAKANSYEQYF.

The V gene is TRBV19, the J gene TRBJ1-1, with D maybe TRBD1 (6 bases). The V end was cut by 8 bases, the J end by 8 bases, with 15 bases between. This CDR3 comprises 12 residues. Germline V CDR1 and CDR2: LNHDA, SQIVND (reference sequence). The CDR3 protein is CASRIGGAEAFF. The CDR3 nucleotides are TGTGCCAGTCGAATTGGGGGGGCCGAAGCTTTCTTT.

V gene TRBV19 combines with J gene TRBJ2-7; 10 nucleotides line up with TRBD1. The CDR3 runs to 14 residues. The V and J ends lost 3 bases and 1 base, in that order; junction bases with no gene match: 0. The germline gives CDR1 LNHDA, CDR2 SQIVND (reference sequence). This CDR3 reads CASSMGQGSYEQYF. In DNA, the CDR3 is TGTGCCAGTAGTATGGGACAGGGGTCCTACGAGCAGTACTTC.

The rearrangement uses TRBV6-5 and TRBJ1-4; no clear D. Germline CDR1 MNHEY, CDR2 SVGAGI. Trimming removed 2 bases at V and 8 bases at J, with 15 bases between. The CDR3 is made up of 15 amino acids. The CDR3 spells CASSYNPQTPEKLFF. The CDR3 coding sequence is TGTGCCAGCAGTTACAACCCCCAAACGCCCGAAAAACTGTTTTTT.

This chain connects TRBV7-9 to TRBJ2-7; 9 positions agree with TRBD1. Germline lookup yields CDR1 SEHNR and CDR2 FQNEAQ (reference sequence). This CDR3 is 15 amino acids long. V gave up 1 base and J gave up 3 bases; unmatched junction bases: 4. The CDR3 is CASSLVPDRGYEQYF. The CDR3 DNA reads TGTGCCAGCAGCTTAGTCCCGGACAGGGGCTACGAGCAGTACTTC.

This clone was detected only once. The rearrangement uses TRBV5-5 and TRBJ1-4, with D possibly being TRBD1 (5 bases). Germline assignment: CDR1 SGHKS and CDR2 YYEKEE (reference sequence). CDR3 length equals 14 residues. The V end was cut by 0 bases, the J end by 7 bases, with 10 bases between. CDR3 in amino acids: CASSLGPGSEKLFF. In DNA, the CDR3 is TGTGCCAGCAGCTTGGGGCCAGGGAGTGAAAAACTGTTTTTT.

The chain combines TRBV27 with TRBJ2-7; 9 positions agree with TRBD1. This CDR3 is 15 amino acids long. The germline CDR1 and CDR2 sequences are MNHEY and SMNVEV (reference sequence). The V and J ends lost 6 bases and 3 bases, in that order; junction bases with no gene match: 9. The CDR3 reads CASRKTGTGYYEQYF. CDR3 DNA: TGTGCCAGCAGGAAAACCGGGACAGGGTACTACGAGCAGTACTTC.

This clone was picked up one time. The chain carries TRBV7-6 and TRBJ2-1; D is ambiguous. The germline V gene encodes CDR1 SGHVS and CDR2 FNYEAQ. Trimming took off 2 bases at V and 0 bases at J, with 8 bases between the two ends. The CDR3 extends over 15 amino acids. This CDR3 is CASSLSLSSYNEQFF. In DNA, the CDR3 is TGTGCCAGCAGCTTAAGTCTTAGCTCCTACAATGAGCAGTTCTTC.